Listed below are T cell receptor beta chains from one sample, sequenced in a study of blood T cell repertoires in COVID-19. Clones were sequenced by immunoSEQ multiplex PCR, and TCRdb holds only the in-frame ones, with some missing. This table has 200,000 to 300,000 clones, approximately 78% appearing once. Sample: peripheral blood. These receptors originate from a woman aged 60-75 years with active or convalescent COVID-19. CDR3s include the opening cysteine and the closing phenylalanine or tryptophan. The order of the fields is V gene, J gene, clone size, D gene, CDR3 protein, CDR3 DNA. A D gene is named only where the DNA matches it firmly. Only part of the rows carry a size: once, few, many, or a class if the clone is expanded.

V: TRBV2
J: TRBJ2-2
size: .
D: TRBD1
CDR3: CASSGKRDRGNTGELFF
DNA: TGTGCCAGCAGTGGTAAAAGGGACAGGGGGAACACCGGGGAGCTGTTTTTT

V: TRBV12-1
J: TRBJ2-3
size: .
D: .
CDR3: CASSFAGLAGVGSSTDTQYF
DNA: TGTGCCAGCAGCTTTGCGGGACTAGCGGGGGTCGGATCTAGCACAGATACGCAGTATTTT

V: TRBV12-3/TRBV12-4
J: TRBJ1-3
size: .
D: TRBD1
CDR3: CASRTGVGNTIYF
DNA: TGTGCCAGCAGGACAGGGGTTGGAAACACCATATATTTT

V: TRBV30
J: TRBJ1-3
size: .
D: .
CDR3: CAWSVTGPGNTIYF
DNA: TGTGCCTGGAGTGTAACAGGTCCTGGAAACACCATATATTTT

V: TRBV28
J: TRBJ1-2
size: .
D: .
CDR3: CASSSSGSSSYGYTF
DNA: TGTGCCAGCAGTTCGAGCGGGTCCTCAAGCTATGGCTACACCTTC

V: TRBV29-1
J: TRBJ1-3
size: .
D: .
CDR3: CSVAGGVGNTIYF
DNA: TGCAGCGTTGCCGGAGGGGTTGGAAACACCATATATTTT

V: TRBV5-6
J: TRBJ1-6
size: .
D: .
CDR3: CASSLLPTVDSPLHF
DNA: TGTGCCAGCAGCTTATTGCCCACGGTAGATTCACCCCTCCACTTT

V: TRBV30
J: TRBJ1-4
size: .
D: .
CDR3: CAWSVGGGVRKLFF
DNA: TGTGCCTGGAGTGTAGGAGGGGGGGTGAGGAAACTGTTTTTT

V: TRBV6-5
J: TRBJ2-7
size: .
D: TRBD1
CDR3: CASSYSRDSYEQYF
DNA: TGTGCCAGCAGTTACTCTAGGGACAGCTACGAGCAGTACTTC

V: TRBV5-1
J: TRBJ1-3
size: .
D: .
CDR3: CASSLGPASVDTIYF
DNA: TGCGCCAGCAGCTTGGGCCCCGCTTCGGTAGACACCATATATTTT

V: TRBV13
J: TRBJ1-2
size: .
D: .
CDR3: CASSFREDLDGYTF
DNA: TGTGCCAGCAGCTTTAGAGAGGATTTAGATGGCTACACCTTC

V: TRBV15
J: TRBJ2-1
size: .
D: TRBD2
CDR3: CATSRGTSLGEQFF
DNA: TGTGCCACCAGCAGAGGGACTAGCCTCGGCGAGCAGTTCTTC

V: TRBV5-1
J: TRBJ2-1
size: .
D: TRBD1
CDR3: CASSFGDSLGNEQFF
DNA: TGCGCCAGCAGCTTCGGGGACAGTCTGGGGAATGAGCAGTTCTTC

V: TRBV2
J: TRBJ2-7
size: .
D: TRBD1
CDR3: CASSPRGTRDEQYF
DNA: TGTGCCAGCAGCCCCAGGGGGACCCGAGACGAGCAGTACTTC

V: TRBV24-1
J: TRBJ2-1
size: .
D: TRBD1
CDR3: CATSDTGTGYYNEQFF
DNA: TGTGCCACCAGTGACACCGGGACAGGGTACTACAATGAGCAGTTCTTC

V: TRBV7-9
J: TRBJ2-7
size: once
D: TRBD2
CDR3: CASSRPTSGVDEQYF
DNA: TGTGCCAGCAGCCGCCCGACTAGCGGGGTGGACGAGCAGTACTTC

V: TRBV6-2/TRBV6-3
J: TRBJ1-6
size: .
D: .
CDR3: CASSSSGGSSYNSPLHF
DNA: TGTGCCAGCAGTTCATCCGGGGGGAGCTCCTATAATTCACCCCTCCACTTT

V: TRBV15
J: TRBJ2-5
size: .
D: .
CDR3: CATSRDRRVETQYF
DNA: TGTGCCACCAGCAGAGATCGCAGGGTTGAGACCCAGTACTTC

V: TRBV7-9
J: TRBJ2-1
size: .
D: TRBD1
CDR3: CASRDRGPEQFF
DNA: TGTGCCAGCAGAGACAGGGGCCCTGAGCAGTTCTTC

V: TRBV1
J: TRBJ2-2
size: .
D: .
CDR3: CTIGTSGGLNTGELFF
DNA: TGCACCATCGGAACTAGCGGGGGCCTGAACACCGGGGAGCTGTTTTTT

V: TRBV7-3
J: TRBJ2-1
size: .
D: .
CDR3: CASSSQQRGEQFF
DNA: TGTGCCAGCAGCTCCCAACAGAGGGGGGAGCAGTTCTTC

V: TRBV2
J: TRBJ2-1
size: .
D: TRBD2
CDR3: CASRLAGVSYNEQFF
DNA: TGTGCCAGCAGATTAGCGGGGGTCTCCTACAATGAGCAGTTCTTC

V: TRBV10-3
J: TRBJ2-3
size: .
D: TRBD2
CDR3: CAISELPGLAGSTQYF
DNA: TGTGCCATCAGTGAGTTACCGGGACTAGCGGGGAGTACGCAGTATTTT

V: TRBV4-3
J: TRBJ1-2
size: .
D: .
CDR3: CASSQTSTGSGGYTF
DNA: TGCGCCAGCAGCCAAACAAGTACAGGGTCGGGAGGCTACACCTTC

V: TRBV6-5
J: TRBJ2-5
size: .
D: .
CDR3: CASTSAGSQETQYF
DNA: TGTGCCAGCACCTCCGCTGGGAGCCAAGAGACCCAGTACTTC

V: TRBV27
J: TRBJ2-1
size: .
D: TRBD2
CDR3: CASSPGTSGGDEQFF
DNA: TGTGCCAGCAGTCCCGGGACTAGCGGGGGGGATGAGCAGTTCTTC

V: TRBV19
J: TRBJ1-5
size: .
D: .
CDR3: CASSTPRGPDQPQHF
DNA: TGTGCCAGTAGTACCCCCCGGGGTCCCGATCAGCCCCAGCATTTT

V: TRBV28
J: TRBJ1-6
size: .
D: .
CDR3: CASSPGPFRDSPLHF
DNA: TGTGCCAGCAGCCCCGGCCCATTCCGGGATTCACCCCTCCACTTT

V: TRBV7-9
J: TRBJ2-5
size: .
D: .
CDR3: CASSPRTALGETQYF
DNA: TGTGCCAGCAGCCCGAGGACAGCCCTGGGGGAGACCCAGTACTTC

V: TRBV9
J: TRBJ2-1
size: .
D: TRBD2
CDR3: CANSPRLAGGSYNEQFF
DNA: TGTGCCAACAGCCCCCGACTAGCGGGGGGTTCCTACAATGAGCAGTTCTTC

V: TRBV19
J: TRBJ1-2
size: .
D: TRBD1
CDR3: CASSPQGAGNYGYTF
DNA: TGTGCCAGTAGTCCCCAGGGGGCAGGGAACTATGGCTACACCTTC

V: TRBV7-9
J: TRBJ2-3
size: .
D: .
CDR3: CASSSEQGTNTDTQYF
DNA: TGTGCCAGCAGCTCCGAACAGGGAACAAACACAGATACGCAGTATTTT

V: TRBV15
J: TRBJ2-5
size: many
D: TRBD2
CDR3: CATSSDRTLAEKRETQYF
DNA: TGTGCCACCAGCAGCGACCGGACACTAGCGGAGAAACGGGAGACCCAGTACTTC

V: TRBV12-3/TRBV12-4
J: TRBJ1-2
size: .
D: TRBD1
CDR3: CASSPGQEDGYTF
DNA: TGTGCCAGCAGCCCGGGACAGGAAGATGGCTACACCTTC

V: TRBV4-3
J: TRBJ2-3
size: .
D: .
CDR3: CASSQRSTDTQYF
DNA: TGCGCCAGCAGCCAACGGAGCACAGATACGCAGTATTTT

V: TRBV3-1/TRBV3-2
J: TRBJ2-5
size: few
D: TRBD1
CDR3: CASSPPDRGRETQYF
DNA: TGTGCCAGCAGCCCCCCGGACAGGGGGCGAGAGACCCAGTACTTC

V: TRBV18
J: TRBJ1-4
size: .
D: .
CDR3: CASSLTGTPLGEKLFF
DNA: TGTGCCAGCTCACTCACCGGGACACCATTAGGTGAAAAACTGTTTTTT

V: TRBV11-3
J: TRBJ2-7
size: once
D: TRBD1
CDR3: CASSSGTGGSYEQYF
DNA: TGTGCCAGCAGCTCCGGGACAGGGGGATCCTACGAGCAGTACTTC

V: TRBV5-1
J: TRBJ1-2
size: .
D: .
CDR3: CASSFQGYGYTF
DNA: TGCGCCAGCAGCTTCCAGGGATATGGCTACACCTTC

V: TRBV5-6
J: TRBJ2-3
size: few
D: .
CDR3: CATAERTRADTQYF
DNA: TGTGCCACCGCGGAACGGACTCGAGCAGATACGCAGTATTTT

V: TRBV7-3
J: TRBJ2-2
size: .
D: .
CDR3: CASSLTPPTGELFF
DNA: TGTGCCAGCAGCTTAACCCCCCCTACCGGGGAGCTGTTTTTT

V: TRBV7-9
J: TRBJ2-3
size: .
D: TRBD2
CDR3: CASSRDYPQYF
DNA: TGTGCCAGCAGCCGGGACTACCCCCAGTATTTT

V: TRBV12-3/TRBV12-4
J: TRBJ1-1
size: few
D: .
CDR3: CASSPGREAFF
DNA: TGTGCCAGCAGTCCAGGTCGAGAAGCTTTCTTT

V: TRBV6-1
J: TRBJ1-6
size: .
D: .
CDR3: CASSDPGSYNSPLHF
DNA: TGTGCCAGCAGTGACCCAGGATCCTATAATTCACCCCTCCACTTT

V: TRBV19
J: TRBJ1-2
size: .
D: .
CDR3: CASSIPGGLENGYTF
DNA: TGTGCCAGTAGTATTCCCGGTGGCTTGGAGAATGGCTACACCTTC

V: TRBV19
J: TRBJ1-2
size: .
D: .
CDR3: CASSMGDSLYGYTF
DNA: TGTGCCAGTAGTATGGGGGACTCCCTCTATGGCTACACCTTC

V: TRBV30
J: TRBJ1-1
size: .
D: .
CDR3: CAWSGRGGTEAFF
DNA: TGTGCCTGGAGTGGAAGGGGCGGCACTGAAGCTTTCTTT

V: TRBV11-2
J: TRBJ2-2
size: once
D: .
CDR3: CASRGQVQGELFF
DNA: TGTGCCAGCAGGGGTCAGGTCCAAGGGGAGCTGTTTTTT

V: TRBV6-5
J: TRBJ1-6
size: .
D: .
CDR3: CASSPGVQSPLHF
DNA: TGTGCCAGCAGCCCAGGGGTACAGTCACCCCTCCACTTT

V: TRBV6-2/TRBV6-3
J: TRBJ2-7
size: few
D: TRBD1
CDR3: CASSYSQGAMYEQYF
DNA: TGTGCCAGCAGTTACAGTCAGGGGGCTATGTACGAGCAGTACTTC

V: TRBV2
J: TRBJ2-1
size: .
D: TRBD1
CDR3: CASRPDRGYTYNEQFF
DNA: TGTGCCAGCAGACCCGACAGGGGGTACACCTACAATGAGCAGTTCTTC

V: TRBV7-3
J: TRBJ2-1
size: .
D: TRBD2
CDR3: CASSSTSDEQFF
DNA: TGTGCCAGCAGCTCTACTAGCGATGAGCAGTTCTTC

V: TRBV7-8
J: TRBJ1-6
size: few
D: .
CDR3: CASSLRGQTNSPLHF
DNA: TGTGCCAGCAGCCTAAGAGGACAGACTAATTCACCCCTCCACTTT

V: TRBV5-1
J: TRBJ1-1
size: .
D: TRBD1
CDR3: CASSLGTGWF
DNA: TGCGCCAGCAGCTTGGGGACAGGGTGGTTT

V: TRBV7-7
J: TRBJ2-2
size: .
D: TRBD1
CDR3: CASSSTGGTGELFF
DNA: TGTGCCAGCAGCTCGACAGGGGGCACCGGGGAGCTGTTTTTT

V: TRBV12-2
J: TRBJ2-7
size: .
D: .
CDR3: CASRSGLAGGSYEQYF
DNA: TGTGCAAGTCGCTCCGGACTAGCGGGGGGATCCTACGAGCAGTACTTC

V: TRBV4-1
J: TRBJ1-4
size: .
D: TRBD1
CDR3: CASSQGIGQVNEKLFF
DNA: TGCGCCAGCAGCCAAGGGATAGGACAGGTTAATGAAAAACTGTTTTTT

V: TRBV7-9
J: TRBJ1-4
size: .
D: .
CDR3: CASSYSGRSNEKLFF
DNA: TGTGCCAGCAGCTACAGTGGGAGGTCTAATGAAAAACTGTTTTTT

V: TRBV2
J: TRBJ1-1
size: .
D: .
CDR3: CASSPQGTVAFF
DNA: TGTGCCAGCAGCCCCCAGGGCACCGTAGCTTTCTTT

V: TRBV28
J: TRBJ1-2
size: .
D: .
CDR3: CASSFAFEDISNYGYTF
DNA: TGTGCCAGCAGTTTTGCCTTTGAGGACATCTCTAACTATGGCTACACCTTC